This entry describes one TCR beta chain. Its target is not known. This entry is derived from a study of OX40 agonist ivuxolimab in advanced cancers. Across the study: Therapy given before enrollment (anti-PD-1, anti-PD-L1 or anti-CTLA-4) was allowed, and 40% to 45% had some. Findings of the study overall: Mean expanded clone counts were higher in CD8+ than CD4+ T cells. CD4+ and CD8+ blood T cells expanded clonally by week 6 at 0.1 to 3.0 mg/kg.

Repertoires were generated with immunoSEQ multiplex PCR, while TCRdb's copy carries only in-frame clones and drops some. Of 98,000 or so clones listed, roughly nine tenths are singletons. Prior autoimmune disease or systemic immunosuppression barred patients. V was pared by 7 bases and J by 7 bases, with 13 bases between. The CDR3 is made up of 11 amino acids. Per the germline V gene, CDR1 is GTSNPN and CDR2 is SVGIG (reference sequence). The V and J genes are TRBV30 and TRBJ2-5; D is undetermined. The sample in question was CD4+ or CD8+ T cells sorted from blood, obtained in a trial of the OX40 agonist ivuxolimab. The receptor was isolated from an adult with an advanced solid tumor such as melanoma, head and neck, liver or kidney cancer. The CDR3 DNA is TGTGCCTTTGGACGGGCAAGGACCCAGTACTTC. This sequence encodes CAFGRARTQYF.